This TCR beta chain was profiled in a study of cytomegalovirus exposure and HLA in healthy donors (dated by TCRdb to the late 2010s). For context, the study as a whole: In an earlier analysis of approximately 500 of the donors, less than 350 Gb of sequence data and 117 million unique TCR beta sequences from roughly 180 million T cells were reported. The study was designed to test whether signatures of past pathogen exposure could be identified by cataloging public T cell receptors. HLA typing covered class I and class II loci at four-digit resolution. Using immunosequencing, the study profiled T cell repertoires from roughly 650 subjects and related those repertoires to cytomegalovirus serostatus. Around 330 gigabases of sequencing data and around 88 million unique TCR sequences made up an early release that covered 640 HLA-typed donors. Donor age, sex, ethnicity and CMV serostatus were compiled together with the repertoire data. Genome-wide SNP genotypes for about 55% of the roughly 670 donors were used in a later genetic analysis, which treated that subset as a discovery cohort. A separate validation cohort of about 110 different subjects was used in addition to the approximately 700-subject first cohort. The later analysis used no new phenotypic data to find candidate immune exposures, relying instead on TCR beta sequences and their occurrence across donors. Of the 300 to 500 genotyped donors, over 80% were placed in the genetic ancestry cluster associated with self-reported Caucasian donors. In an earlier analysis of 587 of the donors, high-throughput TCR beta sequencing was used to judge whether each TCR beta V gene segment behaved as functional or pseudogenic. Several DR-DQ haplotypes were treated as single units for association and clustering because of strong linkage in the cohort. Every discovery cohort repertoire had been produced on one sequencing platform. A later analysis re-examined previously published TCR beta repertoires from more than 650 donors and added high-resolution HLA genotyping to investigate patterns of TCR occurrence. To predict cytomegalovirus infection status, the study brought together high-throughput TCR immunosequencing, statistical association of individual TCRs with disease status, and machine learning. Across approximately 400 genotyped donors of the cohort, an average of 235,054 unique TCR beta nucleotide sequences per donor were sequenced, and 15% to 20% of those sequences were non-productive. Typing coverage varied by locus: about 620-640 donors for A, B, C, DRB1 and DQB1; approximately 500 for DQA1; around 570 for DPA1; under 490 for DPB1.

V loses 7 bases, J loses 4 bases, and the germline ends lie 14 bases apart. From cysteine to phenylalanine, the CDR3 is 14 amino acids long. The CDR3 DNA has 42 bases and is translated from base 1. As encoded in the germline V gene, CDR1 is SNHLY while CDR2 is FYNNEI. Broader findings and caveats from the paper: Compared with equally common non-associated chains, HLA-associated TCR beta chains in a later analysis were more clonally expanded and had lower generation probabilities. A group of highly shared sequence variants was considered likely to be a technical artifact of the sequencing pipeline. Broadly in line with IMGT annotations, most TCR beta V segments showed up in productive rearrangements about 87% or about 30% of the time in an earlier analysis of roughly 590 of the donors. Across donors, most TCR sequences were observed very rarely, whereas some public TCRs were present in many individuals. Strong co-occurrence of HLA alleles, especially DR and DQ, made assigning TCR associations to individual alleles difficult. Several of the top co-occurrence clusters appeared to be linked to parvovirus B19, influenza, CMV and Epstein-Barr virus, according to a later analysis. Roughly uniform sequencing depth across donors was assumed in presence/absence analyses, although this assumption may not hold. In a later genetic analysis, fewer N-insertions in productive TCRs were reported among donors in an Asian-associated ancestry cluster than the roughly 700-donor mean. Immune exposure information for the cohort was limited to CMV serostatus. Because counts were too low, approximately 15 rarely observed V segments, including chromosome 9 orphons, were excluded from the earlier analysis of roughly 580 of the donors. Linkage disequilibrium might explain the correlated functional status among segregating V segments, but an unknown experimental factor could not be ruled out. A few of the identified cytomegalovirus-associated TCR beta chains were confirmed in vitro to be specific for cytomegalovirus antigens. Because HLA typing was unavailable for some donors at each locus, only the typed subset was used in association tests. Specific HLA alleles were associated with 15,000 to 20,000 TCR beta sequences at a false discovery rate of 0.05 in a later analysis. It was suggested by the authors that the approach could potentially be generalized to other disease states and immunological phenotypes. A further reported finding was that TCR beta sequences accurately predicted the HLA-A and HLA-B alleles for most subjects in the first cohort. V-gene and J-gene trimming of TCR beta chains was associated with a missense DCLRE1C variant in a later genetic analysis, and the association was replicated in an independent cohort. Only TCR beta chains were sequenced in this cohort, and the absence of alpha or paired-chain data limited detectable features. A total of fewer than 200 TCR beta chains were listed by the study as associated with cytomegalovirus. In a later analysis, TCR association rates were found to vary across HLA loci, with the most associated TCRs seen for DRB1 alleles and the fewest for HLA-C alleles. In both the original and validation cohorts, the classifier was reported to diagnose cytomegalovirus status with high specificity and sensitivity. A later analysis found that most CMV-associated TCR beta chains appeared HLA-restricted, with HLA associations seemingly driven largely by CMV exposure. Some IMGT-functional V segments, including TRBV6-2 and TRBV6-3, could not be distinguished by the 87-base-pair reads and were therefore excluded.

Library method: the immunoSEQ multiplex PCR assay. The multiplex PCR relied on a mix of 60 forward primers for TCR Vbeta segments and 13 reverse primers for TCR Jbeta segments. Amplification of the CDR3 region of rearranged TCR beta genes was performed with a multiplex PCR assay on genomic DNA. The Illumina HiSeq System was used to sequence the amplified TCR beta libraries as 87-base-pair reads. Per the original workflow: A later analysis tallied tens of millions of unique TCR beta chains across the roughly 610 repertoires, and about 12 million of those chains were shared by two or more donors. A nearest-neighbor algorithm error-corrected the raw reads and collapsed the reads into unique sequences, merging closely related sequences to remove PCR and sequencing errors. V, D and J gene segments were assigned by aligning CDR3 sequences to IMGT reference sequences. For a sequence to be retained, a match of at least six nucleotides was required to both a V gene segment and a J gene segment. Rearrangements were called productive when the CDR3 lacked stop codons and stayed in frame with V and J; all others were non-productive. CDR3 was defined according to IMGT convention as the region running from the second conserved V-encoded cysteine to the conserved J-encoded phenylalanine. The earlier analysis of 587 of the donors excluded sequences that lacked an unambiguous match to a single V gene segment. An earlier analysis of several hundred of the donors classified V segments as functional when productive rearrangements were above 56.7% and as segregating when the standard deviation between donors was above 5%. A statistical classification framework was developed to diagnose cytomegalovirus status using the catalog of TCR beta chain sequences. V and J gene assignment, in a later analysis, came from comparing TCR nucleotide sequences with IMGT/GENE-DB human TR gene sequences. In a later analysis, CDR3 sequences and most-parsimonious VDJ recombination scenarios were assigned using the TCRdist pipeline. A later analysis defined each TCR beta chain by its CDR3 amino acid sequence plus V-gene family, and excluded reads lacking a unique V-gene family. In a later analysis, around 650 highly shared, low-generation-probability nucleotide sequences were removed to address suspected cross-contamination and a sequencing artifact. For each public chain, a later analysis derived a clonal expansion index from normalized ranks of inferred template counts within each repertoire. In a later analysis, generation probabilities were computed using a VDJ recombination model fitted to out-of-frame rearrangements, and the results were checked against IGoR. In a later analysis, hypergeometric tests were used to score TCR-TCR, TCR-HLA and TCR-CMV co-occurrence, with a repertoire-size bias correction applied to TCR pairs. In a later analysis, false discovery rates were estimated by permuting HLA or CMV assignments 20 times. A later analysis grouped co-occurring TCRs with DBSCAN, adding TCRdist sequence similarity when clustering within HLA-allele-positive subsets. Repertoires with fewer than 30,000 or more than 120,000 public chains were left out of co-occurrence clustering, as were about five repertoires with anomalous nucleotide sharing. TCRdb re-hosts the immuneACCESS table, in-frame sequences only. Its copies lack some clones; in the studies checked, an unresolved V gene accounts for under half of them, and the cause for the rest is not known. V, J and clone size are those of that table, while D and trimming were read from the DNA. For this sample the table gives roughly 86,000 clones, of which roughly 79% were detected only once. Approximately 6% of the sample is held by the ten biggest clonotypes.

This clone was seen a single time. What this receptor recognizes is not known. Per-base qualities were not stored, and no clone one base away is much larger. The cohort comprised fewer than 700 healthy bone marrow donors. At the time of sampling, every cohort member was nominally healthy, though immune exposures that went unrecorded were likely present. The donor tested CMV seronegative, placing the donor among the 350 to 400 seronegative members of the cohort. Each donor provided a peripheral blood sample, and peripheral blood mononuclear cells were used for TCR beta sequencing. The Qiagen DNeasy Blood Extraction Kit was used to extract genomic DNA from the blood cell samples.

What was sequenced was PBMCs. This clonotype originated in a female donor in good health and CMV-seronegative. Rearrangement joined TRBV2 to TRBJ2-1; the D gene is possibly TRBD2, with 5 bases matching. The DNA is as follows: TGTGCCAGCATAGCCCGTGGGAGTTACAATGAGCAGTTCTTC. Its amino acids are CASIARGSYNEQFF.